This T cell receptor (beta chain) originates from a study of blood T cells in healthy people across ages. With 3 bases clipped from V and 1 base from J, the junction kept 8 bases outside the gene matches. This CDR3 is 18 amino acids long. Combining a sample-barcoded 5' primer with a J-beta primer mix, a second PCR ran for 7 to 11 cycles. TCRdb analysed the 5' RACE reads with MiXCR anew, one entry per CDR3 protein. The sample includes about 780,000 distinct CDR3 sequences, about 47% of them seen just once. The specimen sequenced was blood. The chain employs TRBV12-3 or TRBV12-4 and TRBJ2-3; TRBD2 agrees at 12 bases. The origin of this receptor is an elderly man in good health. The CDR3 sequence: CASSFRLAGGPGTDTQYF. CDR3 DNA: TGTGCCAGCAGTTTTCGTCTAGCGGGAGGGCCGGGCACAGATACGCAGTATTTT.